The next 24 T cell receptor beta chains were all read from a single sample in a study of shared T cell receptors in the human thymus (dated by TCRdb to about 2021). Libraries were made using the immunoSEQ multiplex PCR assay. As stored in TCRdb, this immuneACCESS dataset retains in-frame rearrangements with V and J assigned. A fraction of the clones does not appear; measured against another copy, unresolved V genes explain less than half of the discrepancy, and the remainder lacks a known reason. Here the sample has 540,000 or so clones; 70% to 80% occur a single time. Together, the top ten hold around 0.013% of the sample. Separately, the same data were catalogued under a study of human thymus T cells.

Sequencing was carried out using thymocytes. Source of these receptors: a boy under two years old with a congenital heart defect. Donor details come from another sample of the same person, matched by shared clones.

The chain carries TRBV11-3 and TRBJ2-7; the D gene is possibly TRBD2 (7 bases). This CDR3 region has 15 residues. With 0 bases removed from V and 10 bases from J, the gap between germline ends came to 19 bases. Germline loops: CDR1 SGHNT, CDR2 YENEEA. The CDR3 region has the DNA TGTGCCAGCAGCTTAGATTGGGGGGCGGGAGACGTACAGTACTTC. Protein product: CASSLDWGAGDVQYF.

The CDR3 nucleotides read TGTGCCTGGATCTTGGAAGCAGGGGGCAACTATGGCTACACCTTC. Amino acid sequence: CAWILEAGGNYGYTF. The V call is TRBV30, the J call TRBJ1-2; 8 positions match TRBD1. The germline CDR1 and CDR2 sequences are GTSNPN and SVGIG (reference sequence). V lost 4 bases to trimming and J lost 2 bases; unmatched junction nucleotides: 9. The CDR3 loop spans 15 amino acids.

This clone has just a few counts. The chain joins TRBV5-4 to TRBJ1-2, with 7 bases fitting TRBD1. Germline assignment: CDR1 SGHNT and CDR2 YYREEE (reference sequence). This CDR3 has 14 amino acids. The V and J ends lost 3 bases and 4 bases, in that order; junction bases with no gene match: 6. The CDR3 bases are TGTGCCAGCAGCTCGGATTGGGACAGCTATGGCTACACCTTC. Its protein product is CASSSDWDSYGYTF.

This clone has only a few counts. The CDR3 DNA reads TGTGCCAGCAGCCTCCCAGGCGCGCGATGGGGGGGAACCGGGGAGCTGTTTTTT. Residues: CASSLPGARWGGTGELFF. The chain uses TRBV4-2 and TRBJ2-2, with 7 positions matching TRBD2. V lost 4 bases, J lost 5 bases, and 16 bases stayed unmatched. The CDR3 has 18 amino acids. Germline V gene lookup returns CDR1 LGHNA and CDR2 YNFKEQ.

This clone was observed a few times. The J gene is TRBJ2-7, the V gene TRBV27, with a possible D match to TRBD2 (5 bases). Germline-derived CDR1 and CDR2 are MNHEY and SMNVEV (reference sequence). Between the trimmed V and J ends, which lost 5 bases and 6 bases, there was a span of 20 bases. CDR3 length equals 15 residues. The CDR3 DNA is TGTGCCAGCAGTCCCCCTAGCCTGGTTGGTCGCGAGCAGTACTTC. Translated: CASSPPSLVGREQYF.

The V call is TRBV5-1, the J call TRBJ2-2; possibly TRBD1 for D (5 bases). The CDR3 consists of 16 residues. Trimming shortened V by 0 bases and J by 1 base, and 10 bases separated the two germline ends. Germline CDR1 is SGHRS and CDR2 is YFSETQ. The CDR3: CASSLAGQGNTGELFF. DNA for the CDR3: TGCGCCAGCAGCTTGGCCGGGCAGGGGAACACCGGGGAGCTGTTTTTT.

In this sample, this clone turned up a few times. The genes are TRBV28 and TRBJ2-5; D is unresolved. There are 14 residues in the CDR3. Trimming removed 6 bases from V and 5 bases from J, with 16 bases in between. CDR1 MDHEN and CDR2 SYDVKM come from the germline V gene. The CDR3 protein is CASSLRVRGETQYF. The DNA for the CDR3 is TGTGCCAGCAGCCTCCGGGTTCGTGGCGAGACCCAGTACTTC.

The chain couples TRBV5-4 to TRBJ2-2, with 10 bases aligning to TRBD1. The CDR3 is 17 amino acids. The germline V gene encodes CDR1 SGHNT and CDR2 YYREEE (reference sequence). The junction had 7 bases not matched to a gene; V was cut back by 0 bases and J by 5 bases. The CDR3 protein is CASSLGGQGRETGELFF. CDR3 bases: TGTGCCAGCAGCTTGGGGGGACAGGGGCGGGAAACCGGGGAGCTGTTTTTT.

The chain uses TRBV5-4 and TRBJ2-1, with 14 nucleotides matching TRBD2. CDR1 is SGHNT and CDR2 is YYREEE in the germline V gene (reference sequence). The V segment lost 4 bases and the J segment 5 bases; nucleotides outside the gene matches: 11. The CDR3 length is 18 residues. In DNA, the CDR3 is TGTGCCAGCAGCCACAGACTAGCGGGAGGGCCCGGCGACAATGAGCAGTTCTTC. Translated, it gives CASSHRLAGGPGDNEQFF.

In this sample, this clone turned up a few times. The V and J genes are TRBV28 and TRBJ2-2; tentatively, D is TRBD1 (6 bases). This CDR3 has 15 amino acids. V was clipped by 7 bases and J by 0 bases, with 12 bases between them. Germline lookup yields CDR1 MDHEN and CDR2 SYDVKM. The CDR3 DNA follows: TGTGCCAGCAATTCCGGGACAACGAACACCGGGGAGCTGTTTTTT. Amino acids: CASNSGTTNTGELFF.

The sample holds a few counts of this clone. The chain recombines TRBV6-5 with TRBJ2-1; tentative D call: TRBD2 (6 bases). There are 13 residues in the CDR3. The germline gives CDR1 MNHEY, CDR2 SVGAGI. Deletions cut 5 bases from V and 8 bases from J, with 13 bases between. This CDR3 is CASSPRGSDEQFF. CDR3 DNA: TGTGCCAGCAGTCCCCGGGGGAGCGATGAGCAGTTCTTC.

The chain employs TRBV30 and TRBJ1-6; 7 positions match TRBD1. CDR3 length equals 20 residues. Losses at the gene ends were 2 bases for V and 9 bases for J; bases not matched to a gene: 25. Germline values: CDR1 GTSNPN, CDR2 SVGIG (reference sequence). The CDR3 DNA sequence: TGTGCCTGGAGTAAGGACGAGTTCCCGGGACAGACGATGGAGAGTTCACCCCTCCACTTT. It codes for CAWSKDEFPGQTMESSPLHF.

CDR3 sequence (DNA): TGTGCCAGCAGTGCGCCCCCACAGGGACAGAACACTGAAGCTTTCTTT. Encoded protein: CASSAPPQGQNTEAFF. V and J are TRBV6-1 and TRBJ1-1, with D tentatively TRBD1 (6 bases). Deletions cut 4 bases from V and 1 base from J, with 16 bases between. CDR3 length: 16 residues. In germline, CDR1 is MNHNS, CDR2 SASEGT.

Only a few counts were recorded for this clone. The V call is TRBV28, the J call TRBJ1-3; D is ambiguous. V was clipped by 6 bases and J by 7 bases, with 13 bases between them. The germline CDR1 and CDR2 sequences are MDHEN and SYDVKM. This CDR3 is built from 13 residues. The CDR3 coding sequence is TGTGCCAGCAGACCCAACCGAGGGAACACCATATATTTT. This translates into CASRPNRGNTIYF.

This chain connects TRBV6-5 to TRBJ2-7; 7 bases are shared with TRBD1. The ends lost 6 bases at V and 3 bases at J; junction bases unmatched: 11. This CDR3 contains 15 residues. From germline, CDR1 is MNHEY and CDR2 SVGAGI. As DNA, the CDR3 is TGTGCCAGCAGCTCCGGGACAGAGGTTTTCTACGAGCAGTACTTC. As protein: CASSSGTEVFYEQYF.

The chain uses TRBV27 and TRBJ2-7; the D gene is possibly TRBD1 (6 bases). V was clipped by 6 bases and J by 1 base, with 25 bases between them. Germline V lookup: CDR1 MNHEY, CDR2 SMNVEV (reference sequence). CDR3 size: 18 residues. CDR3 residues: CASSHTDRDTESSYEQYF. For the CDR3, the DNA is TGTGCCAGCAGCCACACCGATCGGGACACAGAATCTTCCTACGAGCAGTACTTC.

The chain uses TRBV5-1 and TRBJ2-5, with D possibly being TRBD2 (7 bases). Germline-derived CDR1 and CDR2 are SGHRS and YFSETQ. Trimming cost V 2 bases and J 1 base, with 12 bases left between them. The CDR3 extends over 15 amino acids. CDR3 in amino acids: CASSFRGGAQETQYF. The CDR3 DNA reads TGCGCCAGCAGCTTTCGAGGGGGGGCCCAAGAGACCCAGTACTTC. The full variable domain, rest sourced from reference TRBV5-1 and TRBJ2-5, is KAGVTQTPRYLIKTRGQQVTLSCSPISGHRSVSWYQQTPGQGLQFLFEYFSETQRNKGNFPGRFSGRQFSNSRSEMNVSTLELGDSALYLCASSFRGGAQETQYFGPGTRLLVL.

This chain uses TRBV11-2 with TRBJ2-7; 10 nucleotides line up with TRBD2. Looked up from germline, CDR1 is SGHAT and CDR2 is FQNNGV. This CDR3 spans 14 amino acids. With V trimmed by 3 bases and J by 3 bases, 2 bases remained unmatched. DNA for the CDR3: TGTGCCAGCAGCTTCCAGCGGGAGGGCTACGAGCAGTACTTC. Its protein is CASSFQREGYEQYF.

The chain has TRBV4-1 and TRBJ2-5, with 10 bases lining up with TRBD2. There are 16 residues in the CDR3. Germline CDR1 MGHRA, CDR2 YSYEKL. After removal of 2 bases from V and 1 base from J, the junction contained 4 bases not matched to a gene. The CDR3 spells CASSQNSGRFQETQYF. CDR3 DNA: TGCGCCAGCAGCCAAAATAGCGGGAGGTTCCAAGAGACCCAGTACTTC.

The CDR3 loop is CSVCGAGGRTEAFF. CDR3 bases: TGCAGCGTCTGCGGGGCAGGGGGCAGAACTGAAGCTTTCTTT. V usage is TRBV29-1 and J usage is TRBJ1-1; the match to TRBD1 covers 8 bases. The ends lost 6 bases at V and 5 bases at J; junction bases unmatched: 11. The CDR3 has 14 amino acids. From germline, CDR1 is SQVTM and CDR2 ANQGSEA.

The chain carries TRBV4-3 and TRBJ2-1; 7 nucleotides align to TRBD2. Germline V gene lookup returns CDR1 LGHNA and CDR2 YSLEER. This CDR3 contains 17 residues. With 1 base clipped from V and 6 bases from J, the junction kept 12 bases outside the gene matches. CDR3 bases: TGCGCCAGCAGCCAAGCGACCCCTAGCAGGGAGGGCAATGAGCAGTTCTTC. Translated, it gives CASSQATPSREGNEQFF.

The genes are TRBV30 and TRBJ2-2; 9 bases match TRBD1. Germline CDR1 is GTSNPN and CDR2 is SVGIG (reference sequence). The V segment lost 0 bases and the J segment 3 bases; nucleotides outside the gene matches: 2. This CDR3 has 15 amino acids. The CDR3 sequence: CAWSVGQGDTGELFF. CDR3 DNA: TGTGCCTGGAGTGTGGGACAGGGAGACACCGGGGAGCTGTTTTTT.

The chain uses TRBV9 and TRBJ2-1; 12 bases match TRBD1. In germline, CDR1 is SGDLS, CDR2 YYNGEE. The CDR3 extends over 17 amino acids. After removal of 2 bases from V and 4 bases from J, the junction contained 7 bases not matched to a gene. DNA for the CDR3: TGTGCCAGCAGCGTTGAGGGGGACAGGGGGCGATACAATGAGCAGTTCTTC. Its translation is CASSVEGDRGRYNEQFF.

CDR3 DNA sequence: TGTGCCAGCAGCCACAGGGTAGCCTACGAGCAGTACTTC. Amino acid sequence: CASSHRVAYEQYF. V usage is TRBV21-1 and J usage is TRBJ2-7; the DNA was not used to check the table's D call, TRBD1. TRBV21-1 is shown as a pseudogene. CDR3 size: 13 residues.